Listed here are 5 T cell receptor beta chains from one sample, sequenced in a study of vaccination effects on CD4 cells after COVID-19. No antigen has been assigned to these receptors. Antigen-specific CD4+ T cells were expanded with viral peptide pools in the ViraFEST assay before sequencing. Scientists isolated CD4+ T cells after a roughly ten-day culture period ended. TCRdb's copy holds only in-frame clones and misses some; the assay was immunoSEQ multiplex PCR. The sample includes 20,000 to 25,000 clones, approximately 70% of them seen just once. The specimen comprised CD4+ T cells from PBMCs cultured with HCoV-229E spike peptides, sampled before COVID-19 vaccination. The receptors come from a human donor who received a COVID-19 vaccine.

The chain uses TRBV11-1 and TRBJ2-7; unclear D gene. Germline lookup yields CDR1 SGHAT and CDR2 FQDESV (reference sequence). CDR3 length: 12 residues. V lost 2 bases and J lost 6, with 8 bases in between. The CDR3 protein is CASSLLGSEQYF. In DNA, the CDR3 is TGTGCCAGCAGCTTATTAGGGTCCGAGCAGTACTTC.

V usage is TRBV6-5 and J usage is TRBJ2-7; the D is unclear. CDR3 length: 13 amino acids. Trimming shortened V by 7 bases and J by 3 bases, and 13 bases separated the two germline ends. Germline V gene sequence: CDR1 MNHEY, CDR2 SVGAGI. CDR3 sequence (DNA): TGTGCCAGCAAAACCGGACCTAGCTACGAGCAGTACTTC. It is translated as CASKTGPSYEQYF.

The sample holds a few counts of this clone. V gene TRBV6-5 combines with J gene TRBJ1-6; 7 bases fit TRBD1. Trimming at V came to 5 bases and at J to 4 bases, leaving 5 bases not matched to a gene. Germline CDR1 MNHEY, CDR2 SVGAGI. The CDR3 totals 15 residues. The CDR3 here is CASSLTGAYNSPLHF. In DNA form, the CDR3 reads TGTGCCAGCAGTCTAACAGGGGCGTATAATTCACCCCTCCACTTT.

This clone came up once. The chain carries TRBV27 and TRBJ2-7; tentatively, D is TRBD2 (7 bases). From germline, CDR1 is MNHEY and CDR2 SMNVEV (reference sequence). The CDR3 length is 17 residues. The V gene lost 8 bases and the J gene lost 2 bases, with 25 bases spanning the gap. CDR3 sequence reads: CASALSGAGVVAYEQYF. The CDR3 coding sequence is TGTGCCAGCGCCCTTTCGGGGGCGGGAGTTGTAGCCTACGAGCAGTACTTC.

V usage is TRBV6-5 and J usage is TRBJ2-7, with D unresolved. Trimming left V 11 bases short and J 4 bases short, with 21 bases between. Germline V gene data show CDR1 as MNHEY and CDR2 as SVGAGI. This CDR3 contains 14 residues. The CDR3 sequence: CASRTHSSPYEQYF. Written as DNA, the CDR3 is TGTGCCTCTCGGACCCACTCAAGTCCTTACGAGCAGTACTTC.